This TCR beta chain was captured in a study of breast tumors, draining lymph nodes, adjacent tissues. General study findings and limits: Findings are consistent with lymph node origin and intratumoral expansion of most tumor T cells. Compared with basal-like, luminal-like tumors shared significantly more repertoire with nontumor tissue.

CDR3 size: 16 residues. Germline trimming cut 6 bases from V and 0 bases from J; bases unmatched to any gene: 7. CDR1 is LNHNV and CDR2 is YYDKDF in the germline V gene (reference sequence). The lymph nodes were axillary draining lymph nodes from breast cancer patients. TCRdb re-derived calls from the multiplex PCR reads in MiXCR, one entry per CDR3 protein. The table lists approximately 230,000 distinct CDR3 sequences, less than 40% of them singletons. A remark on this clonotype: Its antigen is as yet unknown.

The source of this sequence is a female donor with breast cancer. Some clones in this sample may be carry-over from other donors' samples. The sequenced sample consisted of axillary lymph node tissue. V is TRBV15 and J is TRBJ1-5, with 8 bases fitting TRBD1. CDR3 sequence (DNA): TGTGCCACCAGTTACGGACAGGGTATTAGCAATCAGCCCCAGCATTTT. Translated, it gives CATSYGQGISNQPQHF.